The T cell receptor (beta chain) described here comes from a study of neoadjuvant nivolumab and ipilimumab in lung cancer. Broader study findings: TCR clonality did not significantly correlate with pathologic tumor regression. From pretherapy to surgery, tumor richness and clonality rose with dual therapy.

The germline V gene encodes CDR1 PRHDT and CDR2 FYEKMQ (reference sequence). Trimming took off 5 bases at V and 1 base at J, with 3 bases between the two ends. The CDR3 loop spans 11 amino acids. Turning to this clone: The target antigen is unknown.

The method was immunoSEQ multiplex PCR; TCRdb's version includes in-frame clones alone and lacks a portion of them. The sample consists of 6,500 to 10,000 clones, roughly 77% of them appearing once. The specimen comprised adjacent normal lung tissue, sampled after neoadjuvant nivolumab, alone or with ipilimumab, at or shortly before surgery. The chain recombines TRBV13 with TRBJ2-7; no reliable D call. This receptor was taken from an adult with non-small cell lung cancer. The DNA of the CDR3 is TGTGCCAGCAGCAATTCCTACGAGCAGTACTTC. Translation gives CASSNSYEQYF.